The sample holds a few counts of the clone carrying this T cell receptor (beta chain). This specimen belongs to a study of human T cells and chemical hapten exposure. Study information: Yields of TCR per sample differed, chiefly owing to small differences in pooled library volume.

The sample's time point: patch test 2, 6 weeks after DPC sensitization. The treatment: therapeutic diphenylcyclopropenone sensitization with weekly scalp DPC. The authors' total RNA extraction used unfractionated whole blood. The CDR3 length is 12 residues. Germline V CDR1 and CDR2: LNHDA, SQIVND (reference sequence). The V and J ends lost 3 bases and 4 bases respectively, with 6 bases between them. Via MiXCR, TCRdb re-called the RACE reads, giving one row per CDR3 protein. This sample has roughly 43,000 distinct CDR3 sequences, with roughly 9% found just once. The TCR comes from a woman between 25 and 40 years old with alopecia areata. Some clones in this sample may be carry-over from other donors' samples. The sample in question was whole blood, obtained in connection with sensitization to the hapten diphenylcyclopropenone (DPC). The chain joins TRBV19 to TRBJ2-5; D not resolved. CDR3 residues: CASSIGSETQYF. CDR3 coding DNA: TGTGCCAGTAGTATTGGGTCAGAGACCCAGTACTTC. Full variable domain (remainder filled in from reference TRBV19 and TRBJ2-5): DGGITQSPKYLFRKEGQNVTLSCEQNLNHDAMYWYRQDPGQGLRLIYYSQIVNDFQKGDIAEGYSVSREKKESFPLTVTSAQKNPTAFYLCASSIGSETQYFGPGTRLLVL.